The 14 T cell receptor beta chains reported below all come from one sample, sequenced in a study of shared clonotypes between healthy human individuals. The protocol was immunoSEQ multiplex PCR, while the TCRdb copy is restricted to in-frame clones and leaves out a portion. The sample carries 1,400,000 or so clones, around 98.5% recorded once. Material: naive CD4+ T cells sorted from blood. This sample's subset: CD45RA+ positively selected. The receptors derive from a man in his thirties or forties in good health.

This chain links TRBV5-6 with TRBJ2-5, with unresolved D. The CDR3 is 13 amino acids. V was trimmed by 1 base and J by 2 bases, leaving 6 bases between them. Germline loops: CDR1 SGHDT, CDR2 YYEEEE. The CDR3 nucleotides are TGTGCCAGCAGCTTGAGGCATCAAGAGACCCAGTACTTC. Residues: CASSLRHQETQYF.

This rearrangement joins TRBV2 to TRBJ2-1; possibly TRBD1 for D (7 bases). The germline V and J ends were trimmed by 4 bases and 7 bases, with 17 bases remaining between them. Germline lookup yields CDR1 SNHLY and CDR2 FYNNEI. This CDR3 is 15 amino acids long. In nucleotides, the CDR3 is TGTGCCAGCAGTGTGGAGGGGGCTCCAGAGAATGAGCAGTTCTTC. Amino acid sequence: CASSVEGAPENEQFF.

The gene calls are TRBV27 and TRBJ2-7, with D hard to call. The germline CDR1 and CDR2 sequences are MNHEY and SMNVEV (reference sequence). The CDR3 spans 15 residues. V lost 2 bases and J 2 bases, leaving 13 bases between the germline ends. The CDR3 region is CASSLGSPEPYEQYF. The CDR3 DNA reads as TGTGCCAGCAGTTTAGGCTCACCGGAACCCTACGAGCAGTACTTC.

The chain recombines TRBV7-2 with TRBJ1-5, with D uncertain. The V end lost 4 bases, the J end lost 0 bases, and 4 bases lay between the germline ends. Germline V CDR1 and CDR2: SGHTA, FQGNSA. The CDR3 length is 13 residues. CDR3 coding DNA: TGTGCCAGCAGCTCGCGTAGCAATCAGCCCCAGCATTTT. It encodes CASSSRSNQPQHF.

V gene TRBV5-1 combines with J gene TRBJ2-6; D remains unclear. Germline-derived CDR1 and CDR2 are SGHRS and YFSETQ. Deletions cut 0 bases from V and 4 bases from J, with 14 bases between. The CDR3 covers 17 residues. The CDR3, as DNA: TGCGCCAGCAGCTTGGACGTGGTCCGGGCCGGGGCCAACGTCCTGACTTTC. It specifies CASSLDVVRAGANVLTF.

The chain has TRBV6-4 and TRBJ2-3; maybe TRBD2 (6 bases). Germline V lookup: CDR1 MRHNA, CDR2 SNTAGT. The CDR3 has 15 residues. V was trimmed by 2 bases and J by 2 bases, leaving 11 bases between them. The CDR3 sequence: CASSDAAGPTDTQYF. The CDR3 region has the DNA TGTGCCAGCAGTGACGCGGCGGGACCCACAGATACGCAGTATTTT.

This rearrangement joins TRBV11-2 to TRBJ2-4; no clear D. The CDR3 is 15 residues long. V was trimmed by 6 bases and J by 0 bases, leaving 12 bases between them. Germline V gene lookup returns CDR1 SGHAT and CDR2 FQNNGV. The CDR3, as DNA: TGTGCCAGCAGTGGTATCTTACTAGCCAAAAACATTCAGTACTTC. Amino acids: CASSGILLAKNIQYF.

V usage is TRBV11-2 and J usage is TRBJ2-7, with D perhaps matching TRBD2 (7 bases). Per germline, CDR1 SGHAT and CDR2 FQNNGV. CDR3 length: 14 amino acids. V lost 4 bases to trimming and J lost 6 bases, with 16 bases between them. The chain's CDR3 is CASSSRGGGREQYF. The CDR3 coding sequence is TGTGCCAGCAGCTCAAGAGGGGGGGGCCGCGAGCAGTACTTC.

V gene TRBV20-1 combines with J gene TRBJ2-5; D may be TRBD1 (6 bases). Trimming removed 6 bases from V and 9 bases from J, with 14 bases in between. Per germline, CDR1 DFQATT and CDR2 SNEGSKA (reference sequence). The CDR3 runs to 11 residues. The CDR3 nucleotides are TGCAGTGCACACTCCCAGGGGCCCCAGTACTTC. It specifies CSAHSQGPQYF.

The chain joins TRBV19 to TRBJ1-5; maybe TRBD1 (5 bases). This CDR3 is built from 14 residues. The V gene's germline CDR1 is LNHDA and CDR2 SQIVND (reference sequence). Trimming removed 8 bases from V and 0 bases from J, with 11 bases in between. The CDR3 DNA reads as TGTGCCAGTGGGGGACTTTTTAGCAATCAGCCCCAGCATTTT. The encoded protein is CASGGLFSNQPQHF.

The chain carries TRBV28 and TRBJ1-2; 7 bases map to TRBD1. The junction had 6 bases not matched to a gene; V was cut back by 4 bases and J by 4 bases. This CDR3 comprises 14 residues. Per the germline V gene, CDR1 is MDHEN and CDR2 is SYDVKM. The CDR3 loop reads CASSSGQLSYGYTF. CDR3 DNA sequence: TGTGCCAGCAGTTCGGGACAGCTAAGCTATGGCTACACCTTC.

In DNA, the CDR3 is TGTGCCAGCCCCCCAATACCCTCCTACGAGCAGTACTTC. It translates to CASPPIPSYEQYF. The gene calls are TRBV9 and TRBJ2-7; no clear D. Germline V CDR1 and CDR2: SGDLS, YYNGEE. V lost 7 bases to trimming and J lost 0 bases, with 11 bases between them. This CDR3 comprises 13 residues.

The chain carries TRBV7-9 and TRBJ2-5; 10 bases line up with TRBD1. V shed 3 bases and J 0 bases; nucleotides not matched to a gene: 4. CDR1 SEHNR and CDR2 FQNEAQ come from the germline V gene (reference sequence). The CDR3 length is 16 residues. CDR3 loop: CASSLGDRGNQETQYF. In DNA form, the CDR3 reads TGTGCCAGCAGCTTGGGGGACAGGGGTAACCAAGAGACCCAGTACTTC. The whole variable domain, filled in from reference TRBV7-9 and TRBJ2-5, reads DTGVSQNPRHKITKRGQNVTFRCDPISEHNRLYWYRQTLGQGPEFLTYFQNEAQLEKSRLLSDRFSAERPKGSFSTLEIQRTEQGDSAMYLCASSLGDRGNQETQYFGPGTRLLVL.

This chain links TRBV7-8 with TRBJ2-3; D unclear. The CDR3 spans 14 residues. Trimming pared 2 bases from V and 4 bases from J, leaving 10 bases between. From germline, CDR1 is SGHVS and CDR2 FQNEAQ. The CDR3: CASSLSASADTQYF. The CDR3 coding sequence is TGTGCCAGCAGCTTATCTGCCAGCGCAGATACGCAGTATTTT.